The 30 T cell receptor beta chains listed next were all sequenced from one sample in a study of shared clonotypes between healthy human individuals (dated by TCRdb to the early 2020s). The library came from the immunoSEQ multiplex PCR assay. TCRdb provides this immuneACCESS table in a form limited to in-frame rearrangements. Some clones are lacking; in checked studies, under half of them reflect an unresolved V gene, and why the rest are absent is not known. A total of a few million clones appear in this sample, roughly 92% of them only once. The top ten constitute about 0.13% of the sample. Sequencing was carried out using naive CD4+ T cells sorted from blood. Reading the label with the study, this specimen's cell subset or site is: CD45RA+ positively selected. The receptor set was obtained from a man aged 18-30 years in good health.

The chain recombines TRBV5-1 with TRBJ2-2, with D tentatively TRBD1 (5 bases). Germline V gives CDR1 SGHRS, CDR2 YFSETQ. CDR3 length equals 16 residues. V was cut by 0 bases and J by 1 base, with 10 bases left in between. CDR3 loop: CASSLDPGLNTGELFF. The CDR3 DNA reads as TGCGCCAGCAGCTTGGATCCAGGGCTGAACACCGGGGAGCTGTTTTTT.

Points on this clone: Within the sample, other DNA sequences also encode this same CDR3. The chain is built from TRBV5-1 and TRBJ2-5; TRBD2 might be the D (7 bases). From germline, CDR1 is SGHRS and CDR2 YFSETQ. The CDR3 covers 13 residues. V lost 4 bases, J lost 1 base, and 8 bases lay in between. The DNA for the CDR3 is TGCGCCAGCAGCCGGGGGGCCCAAGAGACCCAGTACTTC. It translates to CASSRGAQETQYF.

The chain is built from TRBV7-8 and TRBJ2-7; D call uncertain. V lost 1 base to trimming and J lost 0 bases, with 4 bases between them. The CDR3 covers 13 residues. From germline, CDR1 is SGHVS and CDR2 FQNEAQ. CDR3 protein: CASSLESSYEQYF. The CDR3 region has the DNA TGTGCCAGCAGCTTAGAGAGCTCCTACGAGCAGTACTTC.

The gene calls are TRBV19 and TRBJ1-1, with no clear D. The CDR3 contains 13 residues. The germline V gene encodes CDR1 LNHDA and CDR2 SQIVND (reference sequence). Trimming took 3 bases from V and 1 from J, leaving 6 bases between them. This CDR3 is CASSIERNTEAFF. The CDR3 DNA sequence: TGTGCCAGTAGTATTGAAAGGAACACTGAAGCTTTCTTT. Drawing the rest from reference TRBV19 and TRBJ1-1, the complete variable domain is DGGITQSPKYLFRKEGQNVTLSCEQNLNHDAMYWYRQDPGQGLRLIYYSQIVNDFQKGDIAEGYSVSREKKESFPLTVTSAQKNPTAFYLCASSIERNTEAFFGQGTRLTVV.

The CDR3: CATSRDSPQREGLSYNEQFF. The DNA for the CDR3 is TGTGCCACCAGCAGAGACAGTCCCCAGCGGGAGGGCCTCTCCTACAATGAGCAGTTCTTC. The V call is TRBV15, the J call TRBJ2-1, with 10 bases that match TRBD2. Germline CDR1 LNHNV, CDR2 YYDKDF (reference sequence). V was clipped by 0 bases and J by 0 bases; unmatched bases: 11. CDR3 length equals 20 residues.

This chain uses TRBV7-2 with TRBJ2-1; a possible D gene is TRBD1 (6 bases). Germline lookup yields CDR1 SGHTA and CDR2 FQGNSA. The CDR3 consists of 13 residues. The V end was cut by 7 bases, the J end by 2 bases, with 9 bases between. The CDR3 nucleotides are TGTGCCAGCAACCGGGACACCTACAATGAGCAGTTCTTC. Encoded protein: CASNRDTYNEQFF.

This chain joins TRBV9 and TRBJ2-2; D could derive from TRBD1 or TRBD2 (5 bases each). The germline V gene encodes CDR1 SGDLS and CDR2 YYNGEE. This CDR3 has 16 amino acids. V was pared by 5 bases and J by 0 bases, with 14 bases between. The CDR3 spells CASRSRDRTNTGELFF. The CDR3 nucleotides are TGTGCCAGCAGGTCCAGGGACCGAACGAACACCGGGGAGCTGTTTTTT.

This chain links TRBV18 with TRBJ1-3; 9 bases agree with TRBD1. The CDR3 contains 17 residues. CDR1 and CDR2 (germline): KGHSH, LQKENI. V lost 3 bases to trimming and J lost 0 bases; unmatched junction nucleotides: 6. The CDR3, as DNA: TGTGCCAGCTCACCCCCCGGACAGGGGATCTCTGGAAACACCATATATTTT. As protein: CASSPPGQGISGNTIYF.

The CDR3 DNA reads as TGTGCCAGTAGCTCCGTTCCTGCGGCAACTGAAGCTTTCTTT. The encoded protein is CASSSVPAATEAFF. This chain uses TRBV19 with TRBJ1-1; D remains ambiguous. Germline lookup yields CDR1 LNHDA and CDR2 SQIVND (reference sequence). V was cut by 6 bases and J by 5 bases, with 16 bases left in between. The CDR3 runs 14 residues.

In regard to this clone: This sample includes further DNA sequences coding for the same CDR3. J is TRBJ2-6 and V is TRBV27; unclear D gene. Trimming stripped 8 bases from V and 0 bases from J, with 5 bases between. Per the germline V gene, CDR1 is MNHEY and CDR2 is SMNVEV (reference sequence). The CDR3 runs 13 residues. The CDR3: CASRGSGANVLTF. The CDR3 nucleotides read TGTGCCAGCCGAGGCTCTGGGGCCAACGTCCTGACTTTC.

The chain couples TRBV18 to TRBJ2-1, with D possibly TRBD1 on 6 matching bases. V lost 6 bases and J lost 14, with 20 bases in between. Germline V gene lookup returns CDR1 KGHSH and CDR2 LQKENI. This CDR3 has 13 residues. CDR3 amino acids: CASSRQETLGEFF. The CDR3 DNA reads TGTGCCAGCTCCAGACAGGAGACCCTCGGGGAGTTCTTC.

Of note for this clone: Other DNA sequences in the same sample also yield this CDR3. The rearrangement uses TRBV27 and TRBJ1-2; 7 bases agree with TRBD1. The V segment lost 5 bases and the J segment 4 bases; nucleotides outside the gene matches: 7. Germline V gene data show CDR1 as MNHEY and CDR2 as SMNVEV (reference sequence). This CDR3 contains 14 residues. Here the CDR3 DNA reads TGTGCCAGCAGTACCCGGACAGGCGGCTATGGCTACACCTTC. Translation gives CASSTRTGGYGYTF.

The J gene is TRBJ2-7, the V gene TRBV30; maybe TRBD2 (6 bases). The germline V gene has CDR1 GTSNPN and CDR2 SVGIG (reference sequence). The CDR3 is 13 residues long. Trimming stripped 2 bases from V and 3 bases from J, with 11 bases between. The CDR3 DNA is TGTGCCTGGAGTCTCGGGAGTAACTACGAGCAGTACTTC. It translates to CAWSLGSNYEQYF.

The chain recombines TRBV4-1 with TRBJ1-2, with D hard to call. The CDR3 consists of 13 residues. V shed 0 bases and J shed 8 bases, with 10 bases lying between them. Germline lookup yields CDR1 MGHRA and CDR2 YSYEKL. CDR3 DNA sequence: TGCGCCAGCAGCCAAGATATAGGGTCGGGCTACACCTTC. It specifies CASSQDIGSGYTF.

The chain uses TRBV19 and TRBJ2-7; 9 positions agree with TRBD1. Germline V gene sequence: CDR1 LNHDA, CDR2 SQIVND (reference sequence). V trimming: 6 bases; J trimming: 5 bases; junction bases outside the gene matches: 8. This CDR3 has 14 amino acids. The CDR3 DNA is TGTGCCAGTAGCCCAGGGGACAGGGTCCACGAGCAGTACTTC. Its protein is CASSPGDRVHEQYF.

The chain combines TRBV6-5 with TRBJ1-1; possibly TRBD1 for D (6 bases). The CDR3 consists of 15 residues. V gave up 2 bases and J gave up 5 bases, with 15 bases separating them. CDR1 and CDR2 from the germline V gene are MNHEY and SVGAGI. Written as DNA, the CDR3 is TGTGCCAGCAGTTACAGGGACACCCTCAGAACTGAAGCTTTCTTT. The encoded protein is CASSYRDTLRTEAFF.

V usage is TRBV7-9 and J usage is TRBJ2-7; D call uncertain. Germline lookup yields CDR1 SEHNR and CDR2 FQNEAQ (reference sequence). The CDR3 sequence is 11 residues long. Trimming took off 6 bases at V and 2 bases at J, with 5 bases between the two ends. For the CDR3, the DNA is TGTGCCAGCAGTGGGCCCTACGAGCAGTACTTC. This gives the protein CASSGPYEQYF. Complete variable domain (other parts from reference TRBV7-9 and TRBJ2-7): DTGVSQNPRHKITKRGQNVTFRCDPISEHNRLYWYRQTLGQGPEFLTYFQNEAQLEKSRLLSDRFSAERPKGSFSTLEIQRTEQGDSAMYLCASSGPYEQYFGPGTRLTVT.

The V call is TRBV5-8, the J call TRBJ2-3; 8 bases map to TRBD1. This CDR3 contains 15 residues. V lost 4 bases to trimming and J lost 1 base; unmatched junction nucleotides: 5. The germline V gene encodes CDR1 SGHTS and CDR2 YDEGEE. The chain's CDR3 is CASSTRQGRTDTQYF. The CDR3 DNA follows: TGTGCCAGCAGCACCCGACAGGGGCGCACAGATACGCAGTATTTT.

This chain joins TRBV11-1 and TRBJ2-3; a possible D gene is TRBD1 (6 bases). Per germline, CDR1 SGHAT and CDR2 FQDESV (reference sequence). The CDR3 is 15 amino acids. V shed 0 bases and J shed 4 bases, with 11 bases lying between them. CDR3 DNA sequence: TGTGCCAGCAGCTTAGCGGGGGCAGGGGCAGATACGCAGTATTTT. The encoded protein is CASSLAGAGADTQYF.

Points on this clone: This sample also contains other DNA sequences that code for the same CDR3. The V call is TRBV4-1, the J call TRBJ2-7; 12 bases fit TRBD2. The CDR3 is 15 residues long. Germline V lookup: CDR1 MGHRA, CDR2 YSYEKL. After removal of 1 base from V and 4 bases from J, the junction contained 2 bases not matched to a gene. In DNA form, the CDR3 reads TGCGCCAGCAGCCAAGGACTAGCGGGAGCATACGAGCAGTACTTC. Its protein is CASSQGLAGAYEQYF.

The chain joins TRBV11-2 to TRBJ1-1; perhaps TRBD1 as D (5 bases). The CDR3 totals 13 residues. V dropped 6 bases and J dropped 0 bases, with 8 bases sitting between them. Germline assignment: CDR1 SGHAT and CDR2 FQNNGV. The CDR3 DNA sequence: TGTGCCAGCAGGTCACAGGTGAACACTGAAGCTTTCTTT. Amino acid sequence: CASRSQVNTEAFF.

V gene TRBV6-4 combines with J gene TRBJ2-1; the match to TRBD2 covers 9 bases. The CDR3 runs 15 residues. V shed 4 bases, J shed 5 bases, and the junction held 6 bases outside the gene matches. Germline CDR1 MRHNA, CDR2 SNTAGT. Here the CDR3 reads CASSVSGRVNNEQFF. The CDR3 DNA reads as TGTGCCAGCAGTGTTAGCGGGAGAGTAAACAATGAGCAGTTCTTC.

This CDR3 reads CASSTPPRLAGDNGELFF. The CDR3 nucleotides are TGTGCCAGTAGTACCCCCCCCAGACTAGCGGGAGATAACGGGGAGCTGTTTTTT. The V gene is TRBV19, the J gene TRBJ2-2; 12 bases line up with TRBD2. Germline assignment: CDR1 LNHDA and CDR2 SQIVND (reference sequence). The CDR3 loop spans 18 amino acids. Unmatched junction bases numbered 13, after V lost 4 bases and J lost 7 bases.

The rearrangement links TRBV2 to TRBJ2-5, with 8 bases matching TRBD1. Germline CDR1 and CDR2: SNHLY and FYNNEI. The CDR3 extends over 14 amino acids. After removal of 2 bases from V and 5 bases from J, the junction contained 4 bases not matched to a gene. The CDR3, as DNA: TGTGCCAGCAGTGAACAGGGGGCCGATGAGACCCAGTACTTC. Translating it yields CASSEQGADETQYF. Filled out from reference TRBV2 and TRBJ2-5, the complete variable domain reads EPEVTQTPSHQVTQMGQEVILRCVPISNHLYFYWYRQILGQKVEFLVSFYNNEISEKSEIFDDQFSVERPDGSNFTLKIRSTKLEDSAMYFCASSEQGADETQYFGPGTRLLVL.

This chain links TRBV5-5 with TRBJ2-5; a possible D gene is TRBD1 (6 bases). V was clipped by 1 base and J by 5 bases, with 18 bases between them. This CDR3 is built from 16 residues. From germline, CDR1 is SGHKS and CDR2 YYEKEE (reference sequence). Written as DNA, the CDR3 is TGTGCCAGCAGCTTGTTCCGAACAGGGTCAGGGGAGACCCAGTACTTC. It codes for CASSLFRTGSGETQYF.

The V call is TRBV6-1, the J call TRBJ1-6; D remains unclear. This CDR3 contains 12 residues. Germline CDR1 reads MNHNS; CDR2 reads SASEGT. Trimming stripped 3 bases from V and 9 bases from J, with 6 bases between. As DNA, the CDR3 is TGTGCCAGCAGTGATCTATCTTCACCCCTCCACTTT. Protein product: CASSDLSSPLHF.

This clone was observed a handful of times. The DNA for the CDR3 is TGTGCCTGGAGTGAGGAGGGGTTCACTGAAGCTTTCTTT. As protein: CAWSEEGFTEAFF. The J gene is TRBJ1-1, the V gene TRBV30, with D perhaps TRBD1 (5 bases). V was clipped by 1 base and J by 4 bases, with 10 bases between them. The CDR3 is 13 residues long. Germline CDR1 GTSNPN, CDR2 SVGIG (reference sequence).

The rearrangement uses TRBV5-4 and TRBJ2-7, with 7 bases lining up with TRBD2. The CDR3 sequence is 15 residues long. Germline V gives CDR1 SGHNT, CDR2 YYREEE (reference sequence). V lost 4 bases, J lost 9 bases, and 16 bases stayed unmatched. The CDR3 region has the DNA TGTGCCAGCAGCACCCAGGGAATCCAGCGGGATCCGCAGTACTTC. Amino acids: CASSTQGIQRDPQYF.

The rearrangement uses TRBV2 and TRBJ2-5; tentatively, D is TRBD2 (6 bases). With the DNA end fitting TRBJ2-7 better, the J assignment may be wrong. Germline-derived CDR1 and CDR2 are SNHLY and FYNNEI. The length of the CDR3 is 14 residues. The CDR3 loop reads CASSERAGGYEQYF. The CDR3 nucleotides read TGTGCCAGCAGTGAACGGGCCGGGGGCTACGAGCAGTACTTC.

The CDR3 sequence: CASSRVPVGENEKLFF. CDR3 in DNA: TGCGCCAGCAGCCGGGTCCCGGTGGGGGAAAATGAAAAACTGTTTTTT. The V call is TRBV4-1, the J call TRBJ1-4, with D maybe TRBD1 (5 bases). Germline values: CDR1 MGHRA, CDR2 YSYEKL. Deletions cut 4 bases from V and 5 bases from J, with 17 bases between. The CDR3 spans 16 residues.